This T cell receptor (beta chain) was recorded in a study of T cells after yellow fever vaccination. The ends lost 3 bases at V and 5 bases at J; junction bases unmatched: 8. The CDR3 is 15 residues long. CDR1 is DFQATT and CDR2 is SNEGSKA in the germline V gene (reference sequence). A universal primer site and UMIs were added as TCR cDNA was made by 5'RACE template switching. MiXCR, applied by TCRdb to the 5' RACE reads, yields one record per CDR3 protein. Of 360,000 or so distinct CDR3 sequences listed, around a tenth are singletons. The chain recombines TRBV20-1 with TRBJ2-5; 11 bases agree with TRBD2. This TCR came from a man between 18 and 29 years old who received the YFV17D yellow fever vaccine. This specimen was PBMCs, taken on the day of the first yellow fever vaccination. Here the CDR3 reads CSARVFTSGGETQYF. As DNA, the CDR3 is TGCAGTGCTAGGGTATTTACTAGCGGGGGCGAGACCCAGTACTTC.